This T cell receptor (beta chain) is drawn from a study of shared clonotypes between healthy human individuals. Trimming removed 5 bases from V and 2 bases from J; junction bases left unmatched: 5. This CDR3 has 16 amino acids. Germline values: CDR1 SEHNR, CDR2 FQNEAQ (reference sequence). Study-wide results and caveats: Tissue TCR repertoires likely differ from these blood-only repertoires.

CD8 cells classed as naive were CD45RO-negative and positively selected for CCR7, excluding terminally differentiated effector memory CD45RA+ cells. Generated by immunoSEQ multiplex PCR, the TCRdb table keeps only in-frame clones and is missing some. The table has 800,000 or so clones, 96% seen once. For this clone: The antigen remains undetermined.

V usage is TRBV7-9 and J usage is TRBJ2-5, with 13 bases matching TRBD2. The sequence derives from a young man in good health. The source material was naive CD8+ T cells sorted from blood. The CDR3 loop reads CASSPPGLAGQETQYF. The CDR3 nucleotides read TGTGCCAGCAGCCCACCGGGACTAGCGGGGCAAGAGACCCAGTACTTC.